This passage covers 28 T cell receptor beta chains from one sample sequenced in a study of T cells expressing NK-cell markers. From its re-call of the 5' RACE reads, TCRdb lists each CDR3 protein once, without DNA. This sample's table reports about 160,000 distinct CDR3 sequences. Specimen: blood T cells: a sorted CD56 or NKG2C T cell subset, CD4+ or CD8+ T cells, or bulk PBMC T cells (not recorded which). Every receptor here comes from a man aged 18-70 years in good health.

The gene calls are TRBV6-6 and TRBJ2-4; TCRdb reports TRBD1, a call that lacks DNA to check it against. CDR3 length: 12 amino acids. In germline, CDR1 is MNHNY, CDR2 SVGAGI (reference sequence). The CDR3 protein is CASSYPGTGQYF.

This rearrangement joins TRBV5-6 to TRBJ2-3; with no DNA, the TCRdb D assignment of TRBD1 cannot be verified. CDR1 SGHDT and CDR2 YYEEEE come from the germline V gene. The CDR3 has 19 amino acids. The CDR3 protein is CASSVRTGGDPKTTDTQYF.

The chain couples TRBV10-3 to TRBJ2-1; TCRdb's D gene call, TRBD1, goes unchecked for lack of DNA. Germline V lookup: CDR1 ENHRY, CDR2 SYGVKD. The CDR3 length is 14 residues. This CDR3 reads CAIRPGQGDNEQFF.

This rearrangement joins TRBV5-5 to TRBJ1-1. CDR3 length: 16 residues. In germline, CDR1 is SGHKS, CDR2 YYEKEE (reference sequence). The CDR3 region is CASSLASETMNTEAFF.

This chain's CDR3 is CASSPATGTPYEQYF. The V gene is TRBV5-4, the J gene TRBJ2-7; TCRdb indicates TRBD1, and absent DNA this call remains unverified. CDR1 and CDR2 from the germline V gene are SGHNT and YYREEE (reference sequence). The CDR3 is made up of 15 amino acids.

This chain joins TRBV5-4 and TRBJ2-1; TCRdb's D call, TRBD1, is unchecked because there is no DNA. CDR3 length: 13 residues. Germline values: CDR1 SGHNT, CDR2 YYREEE (reference sequence). The CDR3 here is CASSGGNYNEQFF.

The chain joins TRBV9 to TRBJ2-3; lacking DNA, the TRBD2 call made by TCRdb goes unchecked. Per germline, CDR1 SGDLS and CDR2 YYNGEE. CDR3 length: 18 amino acids. CDR3 amino acids: CASSPAGVASGGTDTQYF.

The rearrangement uses TRBV12-3 or TRBV12-4 and TRBJ2-6; the TCRdb call, TRBD1, lacks DNA for checking. The CDR3 contains 16 residues. CDR3 residues: CASRLAGGYGANVLTF.

This chain links TRBV2 with TRBJ2-5. The CDR3 loop spans 14 amino acids. Per germline, CDR1 SNHLY and CDR2 FYNNEI. The chain's CDR3 is CASSGSGAQETQYF. The complete variable domain, with remaining parts taken from reference TRBV2 and TRBJ2-5, reads EPEVTQTPSHQVTQMGQEVILRCVPISNHLYFYWYRQILGQKVEFLVSFYNNEISEKSEIFDDQFSVERPDGSNFTLKIRSTKLEDSAMYFCASSGSGAQETQYFGPGTRLLVL.

The chain couples TRBV9 to TRBJ2-1; TCRdb's D call of TRBD1 is untestable without DNA. Germline V gene data show CDR1 as SGDLS and CDR2 as YYNGEE. The CDR3 loop spans 16 amino acids. This CDR3 reads CASSRDRQGAGNEQFF. The variable domain in full, with the rest retrieved from reference TRBV9 and TRBJ2-1, is DSGVTQTPKHLITATGQRVTLRCSPRSGDLSVYWYQQSLDQGLQFLIQYYNGEERAKGNILERFSAQQFPDLHSELNLSSLELGDSALYFCASSRDRQGAGNEQFFGPGTRLTVL.

The chain joins TRBV20-1 to TRBJ1-6; TCRdb's D call, TRBD1, is unchecked because there is no DNA. The germline V gene has CDR1 DFQATT and CDR2 SNEGSKA (reference sequence). This CDR3 is built from 15 residues. The CDR3 protein is CSARVSRGENSPLHF.

J is TRBJ1-1 and V is TRBV12-3 or TRBV12-4. The length of the CDR3 is 13 residues. CDR3 in amino acids: CASSYTMNTEAFF.

V usage is TRBV7-6 and J usage is TRBJ2-1; there is no DNA to check the TCRdb D call of TRBD2. The CDR3 totals 19 residues. Germline assignment: CDR1 SGHVS and CDR2 FNYEAQ. This CDR3 is CASSRGLAGALSSYNEQFF.

CDR3 protein: CASSLDPSQNYEQYF. The chain has TRBV7-9 and TRBJ2-7; TCRdb picks TRBD2, but there is no DNA to check that call. Germline V gene data show CDR1 as SEHNR and CDR2 as FQNEAQ (reference sequence). This CDR3 spans 15 amino acids.

This chain links TRBV5-1 with TRBJ2-3; the TCRdb D gene call, TRBD1, has no DNA to confirm it. Germline-derived CDR1 and CDR2 are SGHRS and YFSETQ. The CDR3 is 15 amino acids. CDR3 residues: CASSLRDRSTDTQYF.

CDR3 sequence: CASSFLQMGTDTQYF. The chain links TRBV28 to TRBJ2-3. CDR3 length equals 15 residues. Per germline, CDR1 MDHEN and CDR2 SYDVKM.

The rearrangement joins TRBV6-1 to TRBJ1-5; TCRdb picks TRBD1, but there is no DNA to check that call. This CDR3 region has 15 residues. The germline CDR1 and CDR2 sequences are MNHNS and SASEGT. The CDR3 spells CASSKTDSLNQPQHF.

This sequence joins TRBV6-4 and TRBJ2-1. The length of the CDR3 is 21 residues. Germline CDR1 and CDR2: MRHNA and SNTAGT. This CDR3 reads CASSDSVGVLGLKFSYNEQFF.

V is TRBV20-1 and J is TRBJ2-5; absent DNA, TCRdb's TRBD1 call cannot be checked. The CDR3 extends over 15 amino acids. Germline V gene lookup returns CDR1 DFQATT and CDR2 SNEGSKA (reference sequence). CDR3 region: CSARLVGGALETQYF.

The V call is TRBV3-1, the J call TRBJ1-2; with no DNA, the TCRdb D assignment of TRBD1 cannot be verified. The CDR3 consists of 15 residues. Germline CDR1 reads LGHDT; CDR2 reads YNNKEL (reference sequence). CDR3: CASSQDRDSLYGYTF.

CDR3 sequence: CATSRDLASTNEKLFFF. The genes are TRBV15 and TRBJ1-4. CDR1 and CDR2 from the germline V gene are LNHNV and YYDKDF (reference sequence). The CDR3 covers 17 residues.

The chain links TRBV7-9 to TRBJ2-7; the D call from TCRdb, TRBD1, cannot be confirmed without DNA. Per the germline V gene, CDR1 is SEHNR and CDR2 is FQNEAQ (reference sequence). This CDR3 region has 16 residues. The chain's CDR3 is CASSSISNRGLYEQYF.

This chain uses TRBV27 with TRBJ2-1; the TCRdb call, TRBD1, lacks DNA for checking. Germline V CDR1 and CDR2: MNHEY, SMNVEV (reference sequence). This CDR3 has 19 residues. The CDR3 is CASSLNGQGAGGLYNEQFF.

This rearrangement joins TRBV7-6 to TRBJ1-6; TCRdb lists TRBD1, though no DNA is available to test this call. This CDR3 contains 17 residues. Per the germline V gene, CDR1 is SGHVS and CDR2 is FNYEAQ. The CDR3 loop reads CASSSQPQWEDNSPLHF.

The chain couples TRBV4-1 to TRBJ2-1; TCRdb picks TRBD2, but there is no DNA to check that call. Per the germline V gene, CDR1 is MGHRA and CDR2 is YSYEKL. This CDR3 spans 17 amino acids. This CDR3 is CASSQLRLGSSYNEQFF.

The chain carries TRBV19 and TRBJ1-1; TCRdb outputs TRBD1, but without DNA this stays unchecked. CDR1 and CDR2 from the germline V gene are LNHDA and SQIVND (reference sequence). The CDR3 contains 16 residues. The CDR3 reads CASSIILKGMNTEAFF.

This chain joins TRBV4-1 and TRBJ2-2; TCRdb returns TRBD2, unconfirmable since there is no DNA. This CDR3 has 18 amino acids. Germline V gene lookup returns CDR1 MGHRA and CDR2 YSYEKL. CDR3 sequence reads: CASSRTSGGARDTGELFF.

The chain recombines TRBV4-1 with TRBJ2-7; TCRdb proposes TRBD2, but this gene call is untestable without DNA. The CDR3 extends over 16 amino acids. CDR1 and CDR2 from the germline V gene are MGHRA and YSYEKL. CDR3 sequence reads: CASSQDRGGGAYEQYF.